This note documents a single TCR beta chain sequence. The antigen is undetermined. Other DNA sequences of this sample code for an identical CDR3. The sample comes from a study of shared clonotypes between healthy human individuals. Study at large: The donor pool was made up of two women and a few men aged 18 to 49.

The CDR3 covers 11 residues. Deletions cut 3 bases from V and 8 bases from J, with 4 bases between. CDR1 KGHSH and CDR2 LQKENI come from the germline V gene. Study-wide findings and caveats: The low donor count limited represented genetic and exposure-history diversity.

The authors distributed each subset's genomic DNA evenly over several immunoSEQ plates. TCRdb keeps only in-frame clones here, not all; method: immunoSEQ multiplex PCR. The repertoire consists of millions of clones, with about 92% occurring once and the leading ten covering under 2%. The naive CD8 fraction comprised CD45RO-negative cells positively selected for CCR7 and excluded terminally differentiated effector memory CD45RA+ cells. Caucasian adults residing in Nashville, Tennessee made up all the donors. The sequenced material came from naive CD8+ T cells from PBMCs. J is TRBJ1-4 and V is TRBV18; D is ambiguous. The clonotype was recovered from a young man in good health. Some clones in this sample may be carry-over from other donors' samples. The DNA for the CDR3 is TGTGCCAGCTCACCGGGCGAAAAACTGTTTTTT. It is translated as CASSPGEKLFF.